The 3 T cell receptor beta chains reported below all come from one sample, sequenced in a study of cytomegalovirus exposure and HLA in healthy donors. The primer mix had 60 Vbeta and 13 Jbeta primers. Method: immunoSEQ multiplex PCR; TCRdb's copy keeps in-frame clones and lacks some. This table has about 190,000 clones, roughly four fifths appearing once. The sequenced material came from PBMCs. The receptors were sampled from a woman in her 30s in good health and CMV-seropositive.

The V and J genes are TRBV29-1 and TRBJ1-3; weak D call: TRBD1 (6 bases). Deletions cut 7 bases from V and 1 base from J, with 8 bases between. This CDR3 region has 12 residues. Germline CDR1 reads SQVTM; CDR2 reads ANQGSEA. CDR3 protein: CSGGGSGNTIYF. As DNA, the CDR3 is TGCAGCGGAGGGGGATCTGGAAACACCATATATTTT. The entire variable domain, with the rest obtained from reference TRBV29-1 and TRBJ1-3, is as follows: SAVISQKPSRDICQRGTSLTIQCQVDSQVTMMFWYRQQPGQSLTLIATANQGSEATYESGFVIDKFPISRPNLTFSTLTVSNMSPEDSSIYLCSGGGSGNTIYFGEGSWLTVV.

The count of this clone is one. The chain is built from TRBV30 and TRBJ1-2; 10 bases are shared with TRBD1. The V segment lost 3 bases and the J segment 2 bases; nucleotides outside the gene matches: 0. Germline values: CDR1 GTSNPN, CDR2 SVGIG (reference sequence). This CDR3 comprises 13 residues. CDR3 sequence (DNA): TGTGCCTGGAGGGACAGGGGGAACTATGGCTACACCTTC. The encoded protein is CAWRDRGNYGYTF.

J is TRBJ1-1 and V is TRBV10-1; D ambiguous. In germline, CDR1 is WNHNN, CDR2 SYGVQD (reference sequence). There are 18 residues in the CDR3. Trimming took off 7 bases at V and 1 base at J, with 25 bases between the two ends. The CDR3, as DNA: TGCGCCAGCACCCCTGCGGGCAGGCGCCTCCACTGGAACACTGAAGCTTTCTTT. Translated: CASTPAGRRLHWNTEAFF.